These 27 T cell receptor beta chains were sequenced from one sample in a study of early T cells in non-severe SARS-CoV-2 infection. TCRdb used MiXCR to reprocess the 5' RACE reads, holding one entry per CDR3 protein. Seen here are 75,000 to 100,000 distinct CDR3 sequences, approximately 15% observed once, and the top ten hold 1.3%. The sample was whole blood. The receptors shown here come from an adult who was a healthcare worker with PCR-confirmed SARS-CoV-2 infection or an uninfected control (not recorded which).

The chain has TRBV7-6 and TRBJ2-5; a possible D gene is TRBD1 (7 bases). The germline CDR1 and CDR2 sequences are SGHVS and FNYEAQ. This CDR3 spans 14 amino acids. V was trimmed by 2 bases and J by 2 bases, leaving 9 bases between them. CDR3 bases: TGTGCCAGCAGCTTACAGGGGGGACAAGAGACCCAGTACTTC. Its protein product is CASSLQGGQETQYF.

The sample holds a few counts of this clonotype. The V call is TRBV18, the J call TRBJ2-7; D not resolved. V lost 1 base to trimming and J lost 4 bases, with 8 bases between them. Germline CDR1 and CDR2: KGHSH and LQKENI. The CDR3 is 13 amino acids. The CDR3 protein is CASSPQTEYEQYF. As DNA, the CDR3 is TGTGCCAGCTCACCACAAACAGAGTACGAGCAGTACTTC.

V usage is TRBV7-2 and J usage is TRBJ2-1; 9 positions agree with TRBD2. The germline gives CDR1 SGHTA, CDR2 FQGNSA. The V gene end was trimmed by 6 bases and the J gene end by 3 bases; junction bases not matched to a gene: 6. This CDR3 comprises 15 residues. In DNA, the CDR3 is TGTGCCAGCAGACCCCTAGCGGGGTACTACAATGAGCAGTTCTTC. Its translation is CASRPLAGYYNEQFF.

There are a few counts of this clonotype. The chain links TRBV7-6 to TRBJ2-1; perhaps TRBD1 as D (6 bases). V was clipped by 5 bases and J by 0 bases, with 11 bases between them. The V gene's germline CDR1 is SGHVS and CDR2 FNYEAQ. The CDR3 covers 15 residues. In DNA, the CDR3 is TGTGCCAGCAGCCCTGGCAGGGGCTCCTACAATGAGCAGTTCTTC. Protein sequence: CASSPGRGSYNEQFF.

CDR3 loop: CASSLSATQYF. The CDR3 coding sequence is TGTGCCAGCAGCTTGTCAGCGACCCAGTACTTC. The rearrangement links TRBV7-9 to TRBJ2-5; D not resolved. The CDR3 has 11 amino acids. The V gene lost 3 bases and the J gene lost 7 bases, with 6 bases spanning the gap. Germline-derived CDR1 and CDR2 are SEHNR and FQNEAQ (reference sequence).

The V call is TRBV6-6, the J call TRBJ1-5; a possible D gene is TRBD1 (5 bases). CDR1 and CDR2 from the germline V gene are MNHNY and SVGAGI (reference sequence). The CDR3 spans 14 residues. V dropped 10 bases and J dropped 2 bases, with 15 bases sitting between them. DNA for the CDR3: TGTGCCATTGCGGGGGGTTTCGGCAATCAGCCCCAGCATTTT. This encodes CAIAGGFGNQPQHF.

The chain links TRBV29-1 to TRBJ2-1; D remains unclear. The CDR3 length is 12 residues. V was cut by 7 bases and J by 3 bases, with 10 bases left in between. Germline CDR1 reads SQVTM; CDR2 reads ANQGSEA. DNA of the CDR3: TGCAGCGCCCCCTTCGGCTACAATGAGCAGTTCTTC. Residues: CSAPFGYNEQFF.

This clonotype was counted ten times or more. The chain has TRBV19 and TRBJ2-2; TRBD1 agrees at 8 bases. V gave up 4 bases and J gave up 0 bases; unmatched junction bases: 4. Germline V gene lookup returns CDR1 LNHDA and CDR2 SQIVND (reference sequence). This CDR3 has 16 amino acids. The CDR3 sequence is CASSNPGGTNTGELFF. The CDR3 coding sequence is TGTGCCAGTAGTAACCCAGGGGGCACGAACACCGGGGAGCTGTTTTTT. Looking up the rest from reference TRBV19 and TRBJ2-2 gives the full variable domain: DGGITQSPKYLFRKEGQNVTLSCEQNLNHDAMYWYRQDPGQGLRLIYYSQIVNDFQKGDIAEGYSVSREKKESFPLTVTSAQKNPTAFYLCASSNPGGTNTGELFFGEGSRLTVL.

This clonotype has a handful of counts. This chain uses TRBV7-2 with TRBJ1-6; D is possibly TRBD1 (5 bases). The CDR3 sequence is 13 residues long. Germline V gives CDR1 SGHTA, CDR2 FQGNSA. V gave up 1 base and J gave up 11 bases, with 9 bases separating them. The CDR3 protein is CASSLDRQPPLHF. The CDR3 nucleotides are TGTGCCAGCAGCTTAGATCGACAGCCACCCCTCCACTTT.

The rearrangement joins TRBV27 to TRBJ2-1; TRBD2 matches at 10 bases. Germline V gene lookup returns CDR1 MNHEY and CDR2 SMNVEV (reference sequence). Germline trimming cut 5 bases from V and 12 bases from J; bases unmatched to any gene: 22. This CDR3 has 18 residues. The CDR3 sequence: CASSTERRGLAPEVGQFF. The CDR3 nucleotides are TGTGCCAGCAGTACAGAGCGTCGGGGACTAGCGCCTGAGGTCGGGCAGTTCTTC.

In its sample, this clonotype was seen a few times. CDR3 protein: CASSGMLESEQYF. CDR3 coding DNA: TGCGCCAGCAGTGGGATGTTGGAATCGGAGCAGTACTTC. The rearrangement joins TRBV10-1 to TRBJ2-7; D remains ambiguous. The germline V gene has CDR1 WNHNN and CDR2 SYGVQD (reference sequence). The CDR3 contains 13 residues. The V end lost 4 bases, the J end lost 7 bases, and 14 bases lay between the germline ends.

This clonotype was picked up a small number of times. The chain joins TRBV14 to TRBJ1-1; D not resolved. The V and J ends lost 0 bases and 2 bases respectively, with 4 bases between them. The CDR3 is made up of 13 amino acids. Per germline, CDR1 SGHDN and CDR2 FVKESK. The CDR3 coding sequence is TGTGCCAGCAGCCAAGAAAGAAACACTGAAGCTTTCTTT. This gives the protein CASSQERNTEAFF.

The table lists this clonotype with many counts. This sequence joins TRBV6-1 and TRBJ2-1; 13 nucleotides align to TRBD2. Trimming cost V 6 bases and J 5 bases; bases outside gene matches: 4. The CDR3 covers 15 residues. Germline V gives CDR1 MNHNS, CDR2 SASEGT. The CDR3 region has the DNA TGTGCCAGCAGATCTGGACTAGCGGGGGACAATGAGCAGTTCTTC. As protein: CASRSGLAGDNEQFF.

This chain uses TRBV12-3 or TRBV12-4 with TRBJ1-2; 7 bases match TRBD1. Trimming took 3 bases from V and 4 from J; bases not matched to a gene: 8. The CDR3 sequence is 15 residues long. The CDR3 region has the DNA TGTGCCAGCAGTTTCCCCAGGGGGGATATCTATGGCTACACCTTC. Protein: CASSFPRGDIYGYTF.

The J gene is TRBJ2-2, the V gene TRBV14, with D maybe TRBD1 (6 bases). Trimming took 2 bases from V and 1 from J, leaving 8 bases between them. CDR1 is SGHDN, CDR2 FVKESK, per germline. The CDR3 runs 15 residues. CDR3 residues: CASSQLDRNTGELFF. CDR3 bases: TGTGCCAGCAGCCAATTGGACAGGAACACCGGGGAGCTGTTTTTT. Filled out from reference TRBV14 and TRBJ2-2, the complete variable domain reads EAGVTQFPSHSVIEKGQTVTLRCDPISGHDNLYWYRRVMGKEIKFLLHFVKESKQDESGMPNNRFLAERTGGTYSTLKVQPAELEDSGVYFCASSQLDRNTGELFFGEGSRLTVL.

This chain connects TRBV7-9 to TRBJ1-1; D not resolved. The CDR3 totals 14 residues. Trimming removed 2 bases at V and 2 bases at J, with 9 bases between. Germline assignment: CDR1 SEHNR and CDR2 FQNEAQ (reference sequence). DNA of the CDR3: TGTGCCAGCAGCTTAACGGACGGAAACACTGAAGCTTTCTTT. Translation gives CASSLTDGNTEAFF. Combining the CDR3 with reference TRBV7-9 and TRBJ1-1 gives the whole variable domain DTGVSQNPRHKITKRGQNVTFRCDPISEHNRLYWYRQTLGQGPEFLTYFQNEAQLEKSRLLSDRFSAERPKGSFSTLEIQRTEQGDSAMYLCASSLTDGNTEAFFGQGTRLTVV.

This clonotype occurred a few times. The genes are TRBV30 and TRBJ1-1, with a possible D match to TRBD1 (6 bases). This CDR3 has 14 amino acids. Germline V lookup: CDR1 GTSNPN, CDR2 SVGIG (reference sequence). Trimming took off 2 bases at V and 4 bases at J, with 14 bases between the two ends. CDR3 protein: CAWSSHTGTTEAFF. The CDR3 nucleotides are TGTGCCTGGAGTTCTCATACAGGGACCACTGAAGCTTTCTTT.

This chain connects TRBV2 to TRBJ1-1; D is ambiguous. Per germline, CDR1 SNHLY and CDR2 FYNNEI. The CDR3 extends over 15 amino acids. V shed 6 bases and J shed 1 base, with 15 bases lying between them. This CDR3 reads CASRDPRSGNTEAFF. CDR3 DNA sequence: TGTGCCAGCAGGGACCCTAGGTCCGGGAACACTGAAGCTTTCTTT.

Comment on this clonotype: A much larger clone is a single base away; this may be a read error. The chain couples TRBV12-3 or TRBV12-4 to TRBJ2-7, with D possibly being TRBD2 (5 bases). Trimming left V 8 bases short and J 4 bases short, with 15 bases between. The CDR3 is 13 residues long. The CDR3 protein is CASCRGNVYEQYF. In nucleotides, the CDR3 is TGTGCCAGCTGCCGAGGGAACGTGTACGAGCAGTACTTC.

This rearrangement joins TRBV2 to TRBJ2-5, with D hard to call. The V end lost 3 bases, the J end lost 5 bases, and 7 bases lay between the germline ends. In germline, CDR1 is SNHLY, CDR2 FYNNEI. The CDR3 has 12 residues. CDR3 region: CASSDRRETQYF. CDR3 in DNA: TGTGCCAGCAGTGATAGGCGGGAGACCCAGTACTTC.

This clonotype was seen at least ten times. The gene calls are TRBV7-2 and TRBJ1-1; D gene unclear. Looked up from germline, CDR1 is SGHTA and CDR2 is FQGNSA. V was shortened by 4 bases and J by 0 bases, with 6 bases between the two germline ends. The CDR3 runs to 13 residues. The DNA for the CDR3 is TGTGCCAGCAGCTCACAGTTGAACACTGAAGCTTTCTTT. This sequence encodes CASSSQLNTEAFF.

This clonotype came up a few times. The gene calls are TRBV29-1 and TRBJ2-5; 11 bases match TRBD2. CDR1 is SQVTM, CDR2 ANQGSEA, per germline. This CDR3 region has 17 residues. The trim removed 0 bases at V and 4 bases at J, leaving 10 bases unmatched. The CDR3 is CSVEDPQLAGEVETQYF. In DNA form, the CDR3 reads TGCAGCGTTGAAGATCCTCAACTAGCGGGAGAGGTAGAGACCCAGTACTTC.

This clonotype was found a few times. The genes are TRBV9 and TRBJ2-3; 8 bases align to TRBD2. This CDR3 spans 17 amino acids. V lost 5 bases and J lost 2; bases outside the gene matches: 13. The germline CDR1 and CDR2 sequences are SGDLS and YYNGEE. CDR3 protein: CASSRHTTSGNTDTQYF. The CDR3 region has the DNA TGTGCCAGCAGTCGACACACTACTAGCGGAAACACAGATACGCAGTATTTT.

The V gene is TRBV29-1, the J gene TRBJ2-4; TRBD1 might be the D (5 bases). The CDR3 totals 12 residues. Germline-derived CDR1 and CDR2 are SQVTM and ANQGSEA. Trimming removed 6 bases at V and 8 bases at J, with 14 bases between. CDR3 sequence: CSVATGGDIQYF. The CDR3 DNA is TGCAGCGTCGCCACAGGTGGGGACATTCAGTACTTC.

This clonotype was observed a few times. The rearrangement links TRBV2 to TRBJ2-2; a weak D match, TRBD2 (6 bases). V was pared by 4 bases and J by 3 bases, with 12 bases between. From germline, CDR1 is SNHLY and CDR2 FYNNEI. This CDR3 is 15 amino acids long. This CDR3 reads CASSAQRVDTGELFF. The CDR3 DNA sequence: TGTGCCAGCAGTGCCCAGCGGGTCGACACCGGGGAGCTGTTTTTT.

V usage is TRBV29-1 and J usage is TRBJ2-5; D is ambiguous. This CDR3 contains 12 residues. Trimming took off 1 base at V and 7 bases at J, with 10 bases between the two ends. Germline loops: CDR1 SQVTM, CDR2 ANQGSEA. CDR3 residues: CSVEGRRVTQYF. CDR3 nucleotide sequence: TGCAGCGTTGAAGGACGGCGTGTGACCCAGTACTTC. The whole variable domain, remainder taken from reference TRBV29-1 and TRBJ2-5, is SAVISQKPSRDICQRGTSLTIQCQVDSQVTMMFWYRQQPGQSLTLIATANQGSEATYESGFVIDKFPISRPNLTFSTLTVSNMSPEDSSIYLCSVEGRRVTQYFGPGTRLLVL.

This clonotype was seen a handful of times. The chain employs TRBV20-1 and TRBJ2-4; maybe TRBD2 (6 bases). Per the germline V gene, CDR1 is DFQATT and CDR2 is SNEGSKA (reference sequence). The CDR3 totals 15 residues. V lost 5 bases and J 1 base, leaving 15 bases between the germline ends. The CDR3 spells CSAPGLPGAKNIQYF. As DNA, the CDR3 is TGCAGTGCTCCGGGACTCCCGGGGGCCAAAAACATTCAGTACTTC.